These T cell receptor beta chains were read from a single sample in a study of beta chain features in type 1 diabetes. Method: immunoSEQ multiplex PCR; TCRdb's copy keeps in-frame clones and lacks some. This table has tens of thousands of clones, roughly 52% appearing once. The sequenced sample was Tregs from blood. The origin of the receptors is a middle-aged woman with type 1 diabetes. Each CDR3 is given with its conserved first and last residue. Fields, in order: clone size, V gene, J gene, D gene, CDR3 protein. D genes are given only for firm matches. Size values are once, few and many counts, or a class for expanded clones, and some rows have none.

few	TRBV7-9	TRBJ1-2	TRBD1	CASSLAPTGNYGYTF
once	TRBV7-8	TRBJ2-7	-	CASSLPRSYEQYF
few	TRBV7-2	TRBJ2-3	TRBD2	CASSPPYREGLDTQYF
few	TRBV11-1	TRBJ2-7	TRBD1	CASSRWTGGSSYEQYF
few	TRBV29-1	TRBJ2-6	-	CSVESTTGSGANVLTF
-	TRBV14	TRBJ1-4	-	CASSRRAQGEKLFF
once	TRBV6-4	TRBJ1-1	TRBD1	CASSVGTGKLAFF
-	TRBV5-1	TRBJ1-2	-	CASSLGAGDNYGYTF
-	TRBV9	TRBJ2-1	TRBD2	CASSPTPGLAGNEQFF
-	TRBV4-3	TRBJ1-2	-	CASSQDLNSNYGYTF
-	TRBV4-3	TRBJ1-2	-	CASSQGQYYGYTF
-	TRBV28	TRBJ1-2	TRBD1	CASSGTGVHGYTF
once	TRBV27	TRBJ1-5	TRBD1	CTSKSRGLLSNQPQHF
-	TRBV6-5	TRBJ2-5	-	CASSYSHTGITTQYF
-	TRBV2	TRBJ1-2	-	CASSSGTIDGYTF
-	TRBV9	TRBJ2-3	-	CASSVGRTVPYTDTQYF
-	TRBV30	TRBJ1-2	-	CAWSVPLAAGGYTF
once	TRBV5-8	TRBJ1-2	TRBD1	CASSFGDSPNYGYTF
few	TRBV19	TRBJ1-4	-	CASSDTAPGDEKLFF
few	TRBV5-4	TRBJ1-4	TRBD1	CASSSGGWTNEKLFF
-	TRBV28	TRBJ1-2	-	CASSLWGSGYTF